The sequence of this T cell receptor beta chain was determined in a study of long-term antiretroviral therapy in people with HIV. Study details: Collection of the earliest samples took place about a decade ahead of the 2015 immediate-ART recommendation.

Amounts of 1-10 million cryopreserved PBMC were held in the samples before DNA extraction. Whole-study results and caveats: Nothing was known about ART adherence, viral resistance or changes in therapy. Pre-ART expanded clones dominated the repertoire at every time point.

Researchers report immunoSEQ v3.0 was run at survey level. Repertoires were generated with immunoSEQ multiplex PCR, while TCRdb's copy carries only in-frame clones and drops some. Of some 31,000 clones in the sample, around 96% were seen once. Notes on this clone: No antigen is known for it.

The sequenced sample was unsorted PBMCs, obtained 5.3 years after starting antiretroviral therapy. The receptor was derived from a man in his thirties or forties with HIV.

CDR3 DNA: TGTGCCAGCAGATCAACAGGGGGCTGGTACGAGCAGTACTTC. Encoded protein: CASRSTGGWYEQYF. The chain employs TRBV11-2 and TRBJ2-7, with TRBD1 identical over 9 bases. This CDR3 has 14 amino acids. Germline CDR1 SGHAT, CDR2 FQNNGV. Trimming removed 6 bases from V and 4 bases from J; junction bases left unmatched: 7. Full variable domain (missing parts from reference TRBV11-2 and TRBJ2-7): EAGVAQSPRYKIIEKRQSVAFWCNPISGHATLYWYQQILGQGPKLLIQFQNNGVVDDSQLPKDRFSAERLKGVDSTLKIQPAKLEDSAVYLCASRSTGGWYEQYFGPGTRLTVT.